The 11 T cell receptor beta chains reported below all come from one sample, sequenced in a study of cytomegalovirus exposure and HLA in healthy donors (dated by TCRdb to about 2017). Preparation of the library involved the immunoSEQ multiplex PCR assay. A mixture of 60 forward primers for TCR Vbeta segments and 13 reverse primers for TCR Jbeta segments was used in the multiplex PCR. The table comes from immuneACCESS by way of TCRdb, which keeps in-frame sequences with V and J called. Part of the clones is missing from these tables; in studies checked, under half for an unresolved V gene and the rest for unknown reasons. Here the sample has 98,000 or so clones; over 9% occur a single time. Over 4.5% of the sample is taken by the ten largest. The sample comprised PBMCs. The receptors were gathered from a man aged 40-55 years in good health and CMV-seropositive.

This clone was recorded a few times. Other DNA sequences of this sample code for an identical CDR3. The chain uses TRBV6-1 and TRBJ1-5; D perhaps matches TRBD1 (5 bases). Trimming removed 6 bases at V and 4 bases at J, with 10 bases between. The germline V gene encodes CDR1 MNHNS and CDR2 SASEGT. The CDR3 totals 13 residues. CDR3 coding DNA: TGTGCCAGCAGGGCGGGGGTGAATCAGCCCCAGCATTTT. Translated, it gives CASRAGVNQPQHF.

The gene calls are TRBV9 and TRBJ2-7; D is possibly TRBD2 (5 bases). This CDR3 region has 13 residues. Germline lookup yields CDR1 SGDLS and CDR2 YYNGEE. Deletions cut 0 bases from V and 6 bases from J, with 10 bases between. The CDR3 DNA follows: TGTGCCAGCAGCGTAGGTGGTGGAGGCGAGCAGTACTTC. It encodes CASSVGGGGEQYF.

This clone was observed a few times. The V and J genes are TRBV9 and TRBJ1-2; possibly TRBD1 for D (6 bases). CDR1 is SGDLS and CDR2 is YYNGEE in the germline V gene. V shed 1 base and J shed 10 bases, with 14 bases lying between them. This CDR3 contains 13 residues. CDR3 loop: CASSVREGGTYTF. CDR3 nucleotide sequence: TGTGCCAGCAGCGTAAGGGAGGGGGGGACCTACACCTTC. The variable domain in full, with the rest retrieved from reference TRBV9 and TRBJ1-2, is DSGVTQTPKHLITATGQRVTLRCSPRSGDLSVYWYQQSLDQGLQFLIQYYNGEERAKGNILERFSAQQFPDLHSELNLSSLELGDSALYFCASSVREGGTYTFGSGTRLTVV.

This chain connects TRBV5-1 to TRBJ2-7; 9 bases align to TRBD1. With 1 base clipped from V and 3 bases from J, the junction kept 5 bases outside the gene matches. The length of the CDR3 is 15 residues. Germline V gene lookup returns CDR1 SGHRS and CDR2 YFSETQ. CDR3 in DNA: TGCGCCAGCAGCTTGCTTGGGACAGGGCACTACGAGCAGTACTTC. Translated: CASSLLGTGHYEQYF.

This clone was observed a handful of times. V gene TRBV7-9 combines with J gene TRBJ1-1; no definite D call. The CDR3 covers 13 residues. Between the trimmed V and J ends, which lost 0 bases and 3 bases, there was a span of 5 bases. CDR1 and CDR2 from the germline V gene are SEHNR and FQNEAQ (reference sequence). The CDR3 coding sequence is TGTGCCAGCAGCTTAGCACAGTACACTGAAGCTTTCTTT. Translation: CASSLAQYTEAFF.

This clone showed up just a few times. At one boundary the junction diverges from the germline segment, which might be a read error. The gene calls are TRBV7-7 and TRBJ2-1; TRBD2 aligns across 8 bases. This CDR3 is 16 amino acids long. Germline-derived CDR1 and CDR2 are SSHAT and FNYEAQ (reference sequence). The CDR3 region has the DNA TGTGCTAGCAGCTCCGTAGCGGGAAGCTCCTACAATGAGCAGTTCTTC. Its protein is CASSSVAGSSYNEQFF.

This clone was counted only a few times. The chain links TRBV19 to TRBJ2-7; TRBD2 matches at 15 bases. Germline V CDR1 and CDR2: LNHDA, SQIVND (reference sequence). This CDR3 has 20 residues. V gave up 3 bases and J gave up 4 bases; unmatched junction bases: 16. The CDR3 nucleotides read TGTGCCAGTAGTATTGGGGTACCGGGACTAGCGGGAGGTCCGATTTACGAGCAGTACTTC. It translates to CASSIGVPGLAGGPIYEQYF.

Turning to this clone: At one of its ends the junction is not consistent with the germline gene, which may arise from a read error. This sequence joins TRBV29-1 and TRBJ2-1; 9 positions match TRBD2. The germline gives CDR1 SQVTM, CDR2 ANQGSEA. The CDR3 is 15 residues long. The CDR3, as DNA: TGCAGCGCTGAAGATAGCGGGAGATCCTACAATGAGCAGTTCTTC. This encodes CSAEDSGRSYNEQFF.

This clone was counted a few times. J is TRBJ1-3 and V is TRBV6-1; TRBD1 might be the D (5 bases). Germline CDR1 MNHNS, CDR2 SASEGT. This CDR3 contains 16 residues. With 3 bases removed from V and 0 bases from J, the gap between germline ends came to 12 bases. The CDR3 region is CASSEGPLFSGNTIYF. CDR3 coding DNA: TGTGCCAGCAGTGAGGGGCCTCTATTCTCTGGAAACACCATATATTTT.

The chain uses TRBV20-1 and TRBJ2-7; D not certain. The CDR3 is 9 residues long. The V gene lost 3 bases and the J gene lost 7 bases, with 4 bases spanning the gap. From germline, CDR1 is DFQATT and CDR2 SNEGSKA (reference sequence). This chain's CDR3 is CSASNEQYF. The CDR3 DNA is TGCAGTGCTAGTAATGAGCAGTACTTC.

The chain couples TRBV5-6 to TRBJ2-7, with D tentatively TRBD2 (5 bases). V shed 0 bases and J shed 4 bases, with 8 bases lying between them. Germline CDR1 is SGHDT and CDR2 is YYEEEE. This CDR3 region has 13 residues. CDR3: CASSLADLYEQYF. The CDR3 DNA sequence: TGTGCCAGCAGCTTGGCGGACTTGTACGAGCAGTACTTC.